This TCR beta chain was identified during a study of OX40 agonist ivuxolimab in advanced cancers. Study information: The dose-escalation cohort was around 83% male, with a mean age of about 56 years, ranging roughly 20 to 90. A history of anti-PD-1, anti-PD-L1 or anti-CTLA-4 therapy was acceptable, and approximately 41% had some. General study points: Clonal expansion was among the lowest in partial responders at 0.1-3.0 mg/kg, especially CD8+.

Produced via immunoSEQ multiplex PCR; TCRdb's table is partial and in-frame only. The table shows around 35,000 clones, with 70% to 90% occurring only once. A note on this clone: Its antigen remains unidentified.

V lost 5 bases to trimming and J lost 3 bases, with 11 bases between them. The CDR3 consists of 13 residues. CDR1 and CDR2 (germline): SGHAT, FQNNGV. The sequence derives from an adult with an advanced solid tumor such as melanoma, head and neck, liver or kidney cancer. This chain connects TRBV11-2 to TRBJ2-7, with D possibly matching TRBD1 (6 bases). The specimen comprised CD4+ or CD8+ T cells sorted from blood, sampled in a trial of the OX40 agonist ivuxolimab. The CDR3 here is CASSPDSNYEQYF. In DNA form, the CDR3 reads TGTGCCAGCAGCCCGGACAGTAACTACGAGCAGTACTTC.